This record covers a single TCR beta chain. The antigen is unknown. The source of the sample is a study of cytomegalovirus exposure and HLA in healthy donors. Germline V CDR1 and CDR2: SGHRS, YFSETQ. V was trimmed by 2 bases and J by 4 bases, leaving 15 bases between them. The CDR3 extends over 15 amino acids. General study results and limits: Likely technical artifact: a cluster of highly shared sequence variants. A later analysis showed HLA-associated TCR beta chains outstripping equally common others in clonal expansion.

PCR employed 60 Vbeta and 13 Jbeta primers. Sequencing used immunoSEQ multiplex PCR; TCRdb keeps in-frame clones, though not all of them. The sample yields around 170,000 clones, 81% seen once. The receptor was derived from a man in his fifties or sixties in good health and CMV-seronegative. The chain joins TRBV5-1 to TRBJ1-1; possible D gene TRBD1, 6 bases. Material: PBMCs. The CDR3 DNA follows: TGCGCCAGCAGCTTATCGCAGGGGTTTGGCACTGAAGCTTTCTTT. Protein sequence: CASSLSQGFGTEAFF.